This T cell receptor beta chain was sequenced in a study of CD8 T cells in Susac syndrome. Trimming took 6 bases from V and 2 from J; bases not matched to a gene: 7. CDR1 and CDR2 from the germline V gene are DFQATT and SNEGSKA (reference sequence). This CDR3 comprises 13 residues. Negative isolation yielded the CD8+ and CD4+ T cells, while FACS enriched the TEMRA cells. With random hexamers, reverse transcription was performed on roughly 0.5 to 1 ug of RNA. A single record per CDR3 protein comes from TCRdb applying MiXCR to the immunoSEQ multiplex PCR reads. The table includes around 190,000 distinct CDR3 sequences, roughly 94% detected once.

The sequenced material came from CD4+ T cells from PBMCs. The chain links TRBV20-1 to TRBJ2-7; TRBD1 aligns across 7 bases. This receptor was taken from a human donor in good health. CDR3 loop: CSATKTGTYEQYV. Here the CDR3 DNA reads TGCAGTGCGACGAAGACAGGGACCTACGAGCAGTACGTC.